Each of the 16 T cell receptor beta chains below was sequenced from the same sample in a study of blood T cell repertoires in COVID-19. Assay used: immunoSEQ multiplex PCR; TCRdb lists only in-frame clones, some missing. The sample lists roughly 500,000 clones, approximately 85% occurring once. Sequenced material: peripheral blood. These receptors were taken from a human donor in a cohort sampled during active COVID-19.

The V and J genes are TRBV7-2 and TRBJ2-1; TRBD2 matches at 8 bases. The CDR3 extends over 13 amino acids. The junction had 8 bases not matched to a gene; V was cut back by 2 bases and J by 14 bases. Looked up from germline, CDR1 is SGHTA and CDR2 is FQGNSA. The CDR3 DNA reads TGTGCCAGCAGCTTAAGGCCCTACGGGGGGGAGTTCTTC. Protein sequence: CASSLRPYGGEFF.

This clone has only one observation. The chain carries TRBV29-1 and TRBJ2-5; the D gene is possibly TRBD2 (6 bases). Germline CDR1 SQVTM, CDR2 ANQGSEA. This CDR3 region has 11 residues. V was cut by 7 bases and J by 2 bases, with 8 bases left in between. The CDR3 is CSASVQETQYF. The CDR3 DNA reads TGCAGCGCTAGCGTACAAGAGACCCAGTACTTC.

For this clone: Other DNA sequences in the sample encode the same CDR3. This chain uses TRBV24-1 with TRBJ2-3; D not certain. CDR1 and CDR2 (germline): KGHDR, SFDVKD. The CDR3 has 13 residues. Trimming shortened V by 5 bases and J by 0 bases, and 5 bases separated the two germline ends. DNA for the CDR3: TGTGCCACCAGTGGCGGAAGCACAGATACGCAGTATTTT. Its protein product is CATSGGSTDTQYF.

This clone was picked up one time. This chain connects TRBV5-4 to TRBJ1-2; no clear D. Germline V gene lookup returns CDR1 SGHNT and CDR2 YYREEE (reference sequence). V gave up 4 bases and J gave up 2 bases, with 6 bases separating them. The CDR3 covers 12 residues. CDR3 in amino acids: CASSGTNYGYTF. The CDR3 nucleotides read TGTGCCAGCAGCGGTACAAACTATGGCTACACCTTC.

This clone was seen just once. The chain is built from TRBV2 and TRBJ1-4, with 12 bases lining up with TRBD1. The germline gives CDR1 SNHLY, CDR2 FYNNEI. Losses at the gene ends were 6 bases for V and 5 bases for J; bases not matched to a gene: 1. The CDR3 is made up of 14 amino acids. The CDR3: CASSGTGGNEKLFF. The CDR3 DNA follows: TGTGCCAGCAGCGGGACAGGGGGCAATGAAAAACTGTTTTTT.

The sample holds one count of this clone. V gene TRBV5-1 combines with J gene TRBJ1-1; D gene uncertain. The V and J ends lost 5 bases and 3 bases respectively, with 11 bases between them. Looked up from germline, CDR1 is SGHRS and CDR2 is YFSETQ. The CDR3 totals 13 residues. CDR3 in DNA: TGCGCCAGCAGTCGAACGGCGGACACTGAAGCTTTCTTT. Residues: CASSRTADTEAFF.

This chain joins TRBV5-5 and TRBJ2-3, with 8 positions matching TRBD2. In germline, CDR1 is SGHKS, CDR2 YYEKEE (reference sequence). V was clipped by 7 bases and J by 2 bases; unmatched bases: 12. The CDR3 has 16 residues. CDR3 coding DNA: TGTGCCAGCGGCCCCGGGGGACTAGGGAACACAGATACGCAGTATTTT. It translates to CASGPGGLGNTDTQYF.

The chain couples TRBV6-5 to TRBJ2-1, with TRBD2 matching over 9 bases. This CDR3 contains 15 residues. Trimming removed 5 bases from V and 5 bases from J; junction bases left unmatched: 7. Germline assignment: CDR1 MNHEY and CDR2 SVGAGI. The CDR3: CASSPRLAENNEQFF. The CDR3 nucleotides are TGTGCCAGCAGTCCCCGACTAGCGGAGAACAATGAGCAGTTCTTC.

This clone has a single count. The genes are TRBV20-1 and TRBJ2-1; D might be TRBD1 (6 bases). The CDR3 has 13 residues. Germline CDR1 is DFQATT and CDR2 is SNEGSKA (reference sequence). The V gene lost 3 bases and the J gene lost 5 bases, with 11 bases spanning the gap. Here the CDR3 reads CSASATGDNEQFF. The CDR3 nucleotides read TGCAGTGCTAGTGCGACAGGAGACAATGAGCAGTTCTTC.

The chain recombines TRBV2 with TRBJ2-7; a weak D match, TRBD1 (5 bases). The ends were cut back, 5 bases at V and 5 bases at J, with 16 bases in the middle. Germline values: CDR1 SNHLY, CDR2 FYNNEI. This CDR3 region has 14 residues. The CDR3 sequence is CASSSLRKGNEQYF. CDR3 sequence (DNA): TGTGCCAGCAGTTCGCTGAGGAAGGGGAACGAGCAGTACTTC.

The chain carries TRBV6-5 and TRBJ1-2; 10 bases fit TRBD1. This CDR3 spans 14 amino acids. Germline trimming cut 6 bases from V and 2 bases from J; bases unmatched to any gene: 3. Germline values: CDR1 MNHEY, CDR2 SVGAGI. CDR3 nucleotides: TGTGCCAGCAGGACAGGGGGCGTCAACTATGGCTACACCTTC. This sequence encodes CASRTGGVNYGYTF.

The chain couples TRBV7-2 to TRBJ2-2; tentative D call: TRBD2 (6 bases). V was cut by 5 bases and J by 0 bases, with 22 bases left in between. CDR3 length: 19 residues. CDR1 is SGHTA, CDR2 FQGNSA, per germline. The CDR3 bases are TGTGCCAGCAGCCCCCGGAGGGCTAGGAGCCAGGCGAACACCGGGGAGCTGTTTTTT. This codes for CASSPRRARSQANTGELFF.

The chain couples TRBV6-5 to TRBJ2-1; 7 bases map to TRBD2. The J segment lost 5 bases and the V segment lost 2 bases, leaving 6 bases of the junction unmatched. Germline V gene sequence: CDR1 MNHEY, CDR2 SVGAGI. This CDR3 has 15 amino acids. The CDR3: CASSYGGSGNNEQFF. The CDR3 nucleotides are TGTGCCAGCAGTTACGGCGGGAGCGGGAACAATGAGCAGTTCTTC.

The chain is built from TRBV7-2 and TRBJ1-5, with 7 bases fitting TRBD1. CDR1 is SGHTA, CDR2 FQGNSA, per germline. J gave up 4 bases and V 5 bases, and 11 bases lay outside the gene matches. This CDR3 contains 16 residues. As DNA, the CDR3 is TGTGCCAGCAGCCCTAGCGCCGGGACAGATAATCAGCCCCAGCATTTT. Protein sequence: CASSPSAGTDNQPQHF.

This chain connects TRBV12-5 to TRBJ2-2; possibly TRBD1 for D (7 bases). Germline V lookup: CDR1 LGHNT, CDR2 FRNRAP. This CDR3 region has 19 residues. V was trimmed by 0 bases and J by 6 bases, leaving 23 bases between them. In DNA, the CDR3 is TGTGCTAGTGGTTTGGTAGTTGGGACTGACAGGGACGGGGCCGGGGAGCTGTTTTTT. The encoded protein is CASGLVVGTDRDGAGELFF.

The chain carries TRBV30 and TRBJ2-1; 14 positions match TRBD2. The V and J ends lost 1 base and 8 bases, in that order; junction bases with no gene match: 1. Germline CDR1 reads GTSNPN; CDR2 reads SVGIG (reference sequence). The CDR3 spans 14 residues. The chain's CDR3 is CAWSGLAGGYEQFF. CDR3 nucleotide sequence: TGTGCCTGGAGTGGACTAGCGGGAGGGTATGAGCAGTTCTTC.